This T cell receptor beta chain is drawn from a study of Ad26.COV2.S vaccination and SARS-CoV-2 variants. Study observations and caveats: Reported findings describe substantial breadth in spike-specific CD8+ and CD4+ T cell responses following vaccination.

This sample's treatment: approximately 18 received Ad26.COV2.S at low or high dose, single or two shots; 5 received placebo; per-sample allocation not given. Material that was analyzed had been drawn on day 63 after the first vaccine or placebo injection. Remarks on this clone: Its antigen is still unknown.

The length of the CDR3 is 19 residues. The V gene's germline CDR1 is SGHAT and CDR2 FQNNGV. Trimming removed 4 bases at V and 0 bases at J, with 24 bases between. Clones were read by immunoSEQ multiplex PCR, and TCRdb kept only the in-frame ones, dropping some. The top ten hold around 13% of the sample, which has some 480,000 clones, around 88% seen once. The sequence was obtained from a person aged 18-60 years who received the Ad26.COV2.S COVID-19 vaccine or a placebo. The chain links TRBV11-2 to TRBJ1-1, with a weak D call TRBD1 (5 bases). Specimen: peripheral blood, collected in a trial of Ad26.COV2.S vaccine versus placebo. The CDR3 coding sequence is TGTGCCAGCAGCTCTCCACGGGACGGTTTCCCATCAATGAACACTGAAGCTTTCTTT. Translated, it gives CASSSPRDGFPSMNTEAFF.